This TCR beta chain originates from a study of T cells in localized non-small cell lung cancer. TCRdb keeps only in-frame clones here, not all; method: immunoSEQ multiplex PCR. The profile covers more than 30,000 clones, with just under 80% appearing a single time and 36% taken by the ten largest. The source of this sequence is a male donor at least 60 years old with stage II squamous cell lung carcinoma. The sample here was peripheral blood, taken before any cancer treatment.

CDR3: CASSLPLSHGYTF. CDR3 bases: TGTGCCAGCAGTTTACCCCTATCCCATGGCTACACCTTC. The chain is built from TRBV28 and TRBJ1-2; D unresolved. Germline CDR1 MDHEN, CDR2 SYDVKM. Trimming removed 2 bases from V and 6 bases from J, with 10 bases in between. This CDR3 has 13 amino acids.